The sequence of this T cell receptor beta chain was determined in a study of blood T cell repertoires in COVID-19. Study-level background: COVID-19 samples from acute and convalescent phases originated in the United States, Italy and Spain. The cDNA or gDNA used as material had been derived from T cells, B-cell-depleted T cells, or PBMCs.

In the authors' workflow: Amplified reference gene primers provided the basis for estimating nucleated cell counts. Here immunoSEQ multiplex PCR was the method, and the copy in TCRdb shows in-frame clones only, minus some. V, J and clone size derive from that table, while D and trimming were established from the DNA sequence. The sample has some 250,000 clones, around 81% seen once. CDR3 size: 13 residues. CDR1 and CDR2 (germline): GTSNPN, SVGIG (reference sequence). Trimming took 5 bases from V and 1 from J; bases not matched to a gene: 2. The sequenced sample consisted of peripheral blood. This chain uses TRBV30 with TRBJ2-3, with 8 bases lining up with TRBD2. The sequence was collected from a man aged 45-65 years with active or convalescent COVID-19. CDR3 region: CAWERGRTDTQYF. The CDR3 DNA follows: TGTGCCTGGGAGCGGGGGCGCACAGATACGCAGTATTTT.